The 10 T cell receptor beta chains presented below share a single source sample, sequenced in a study of T-cell memory formation after mild COVID-19 (dated by TCRdb to 2020 to 2022). Library preparation was by 5' RACE. This sample was sequenced with an Illumina NovaSeq 6000. TCRdb trimmed the raw reads at Q25, called clones with MiXCR and kept productive beta chains. Duplicate CDR3 protein sequences are folded into a single record with the most common DNA and genes. This sample gives hundreds of thousands of distinct CDR3 sequences in total; roughly 15% of them show up just once. The top ten clonotypes cover 20% to 25% of the sample. The sample consisted of PBMCs or a T cell subset sorted from them (not recorded which). These receptors were collected from a man aged 18 to 29 who had mild COVID-19 (a few samples of this study predate the infection). The sample titles of this study are shuffled in the database, so cell type and time point are left out; the donor was told from shared clones.

The chain has TRBV20-1 and TRBJ2-1, with D maybe TRBD2 (5 bases). Trimming cost V 0 bases and J 0 bases, with 15 bases left between them. CDR1 and CDR2 (germline): DFQATT, SNEGSKA (reference sequence). The CDR3 consists of 17 residues. CDR3 amino acids: CSARDPGLGGSYNEQFF. The CDR3 DNA sequence: TGCAGTGCTAGAGATCCGGGGTTGGGTGGCTCCTACAATGAGCAGTTCTTC.

V gene TRBV7-9 combines with J gene TRBJ1-1; no firm D call. CDR3 length: 14 residues. V was cut by 5 bases and J by 2 bases, with 12 bases left in between. Per the germline V gene, CDR1 is SEHNR and CDR2 is FQNEAQ (reference sequence). This chain's CDR3 is CASSPRPPNTEAFF. CDR3 nucleotides: TGTGCCAGCAGCCCCCGACCCCCCAACACTGAAGCTTTCTTT.

This clonotype has a handful of counts. The J gene is TRBJ2-2, the V gene TRBV5-4; TRBD1 is a possible D gene (6 bases). V lost 2 bases and J lost 7, with 12 bases in between. CDR3 length: 14 residues. The germline CDR1 and CDR2 sequences are SGHNT and YYREEE (reference sequence). The CDR3 protein is CASSLGRGFGELFF. The CDR3 bases are TGTGCCAGCAGCTTAGGCAGGGGTTTCGGGGAGCTGTTTTTT.

The rearrangement joins TRBV9 to TRBJ2-5; 8 bases line up with TRBD2. The CDR3 extends over 16 amino acids. Trimming cost V 4 bases and J 2 bases; bases outside gene matches: 10. The germline CDR1 and CDR2 sequences are SGDLS and YYNGEE. Written as DNA, the CDR3 is TGTGCCAGCAGCCCGTACGGGGGGGTGTCTCAAGAGACCCAGTACTTC. Protein product: CASSPYGGVSQETQYF.

This clonotype was detected only once. The rearrangement joins TRBV7-2 to TRBJ1-2; TRBD1 matches at 7 bases. The CDR3 is made up of 16 amino acids. With 3 bases clipped from V and 4 bases from J, the junction kept 11 bases outside the gene matches. CDR1 and CDR2 (germline): SGHTA, FQGNSA. This chain's CDR3 is CASSLEQTGLGYGYTF. CDR3 in DNA: TGTGCCAGCAGCTTGGAGCAGACAGGGTTGGGCTATGGCTACACCTTC.

This clonotype was counted many times. V is TRBV5-1 and J is TRBJ2-2, with 9 bases lining up with TRBD2. Unmatched junction bases numbered 4, after V lost 5 bases and J lost 2 bases. The CDR3 runs to 15 residues. CDR1 and CDR2 (germline): SGHRS, YFSETQ. The CDR3 region is CASSRLAENTGELFF. CDR3 DNA sequence: TGCGCCAGCAGTCGACTAGCGGAAAACACCGGGGAGCTGTTTTTT.

This clonotype has a handful of counts. The chain recombines TRBV19 with TRBJ2-1, with TRBD2 identical over 8 bases. V dropped 2 bases and J dropped 7; count of bases not matched to a gene: 4. This CDR3 has 14 residues. Germline V CDR1 and CDR2: LNHDA, SQIVND (reference sequence). In nucleotides, the CDR3 is TGTGCCAGTAGTATAAGTAGCGGGGATAATGAGCAGTTCTTC. Its protein product is CASSISSGDNEQFF.

This clonotype was observed a handful of times. This chain connects TRBV28 to TRBJ2-2; TRBD1 or TRBD2 may be the D gene (5 bases each). Germline assignment: CDR1 MDHEN and CDR2 SYDVKM. Between the trimmed V and J ends, which lost 2 bases and 6 bases, there was a span of 10 bases. CDR3 length: 14 amino acids. CDR3 amino acids: CASSLPRDAGELFF. The DNA for the CDR3 is TGTGCCAGCAGTTTACCCAGGGACGCCGGGGAGCTGTTTTTT.

This chain connects TRBV29-1 to TRBJ2-3; D gene ambiguous. Trimming took off 4 bases at V and 2 bases at J, with 10 bases between the two ends. The CDR3 totals 13 residues. Germline V gene sequence: CDR1 SQVTM, CDR2 ANQGSEA. CDR3 region: CSVVAGNTDTQYF. The CDR3 bases are TGCAGCGTTGTTGCAGGAAACACAGATACGCAGTATTTT.

This clonotype showed up many times. The CDR3 bases are TGTGCCAGCAGTTTACGGCAGGGGGATGAAAAACTGTTTTTT. This encodes CASSLRQGDEKLFF. The chain recombines TRBV12-3 or TRBV12-4 with TRBJ1-4; 7 nucleotides agree with TRBD1. The CDR3 spans 14 residues. The V gene end was trimmed by 2 bases and the J gene end by 6 bases; junction bases not matched to a gene: 3.